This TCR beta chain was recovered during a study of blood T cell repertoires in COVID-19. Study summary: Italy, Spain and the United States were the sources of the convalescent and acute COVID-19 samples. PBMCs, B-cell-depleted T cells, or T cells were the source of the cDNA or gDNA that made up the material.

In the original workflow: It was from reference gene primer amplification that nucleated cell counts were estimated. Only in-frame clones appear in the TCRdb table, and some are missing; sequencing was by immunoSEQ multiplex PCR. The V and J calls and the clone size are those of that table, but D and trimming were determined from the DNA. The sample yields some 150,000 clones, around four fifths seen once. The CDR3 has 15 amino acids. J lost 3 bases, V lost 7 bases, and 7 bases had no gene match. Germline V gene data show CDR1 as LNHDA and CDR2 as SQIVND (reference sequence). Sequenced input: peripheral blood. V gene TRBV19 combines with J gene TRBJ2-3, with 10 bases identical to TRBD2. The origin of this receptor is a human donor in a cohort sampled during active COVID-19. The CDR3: CASMGAGGITDTQYF. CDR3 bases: TGTGCCAGTATGGGAGCGGGAGGGATTACAGATACGCAGTATTTT.